A selection of T cell receptor beta chains follows, all from one sample in a study of blood T cell repertoires in COVID-19. The data were produced by immunoSEQ multiplex PCR, yet TCRdb's version contains in-frame clones alone and is incomplete. The sample records about 400,000 clones, over 75% being singletons. Sequenced material: PBMCs or T cells enriched from blood (not recorded which). Receptors originate from a woman aged 40 to 49 with acute COVID-19. Both conserved end residues are part of each CDR3. The D gene is left open where the match is weak. Only some rows state a clone size, as once, few, many or a class for expanded clones.

D gene: NA; V gene: TRBV12-5; clone size: NA; J gene: TRBJ1-5; CDR3 DNA: TGTGCTAGTGGTTTTTACCCCCCCGGGGAGCCCCAGCATTTT; CDR3 protein: CASGFYPPGEPQHF
D gene: TRBD1; V gene: TRBV7-6; clone size: NA; J gene: TRBJ1-6; CDR3 DNA: TGTGCCAGCAGCTTAAGTCAGGGGGCAGGTTCACCCCTCCACTTT; CDR3 protein: CASSLSQGAGSPLHF
D gene: NA; V gene: TRBV19; clone size: NA; J gene: TRBJ1-4; CDR3 DNA: TGTGCCAGTAGTATCCATATAAAAGCGACTTCAACTAATGAAAAACTGTTTTTT; CDR3 protein: CASSIHIKATSTNEKLFF
D gene: TRBD2; V gene: TRBV4-1; clone size: NA; J gene: TRBJ2-7; CDR3 DNA: TGCGCCAGCAGCCAAGAACTTAGCGGGGCTGTCGAGCAGTACTTC; CDR3 protein: CASSQELSGAVEQYF
D gene: NA; V gene: TRBV24-1; clone size: NA; J gene: TRBJ2-3; CDR3 DNA: TGTGCCACCAGTGATAGGGAGTCTTTAATCACAGATACGCAGTATTTT; CDR3 protein: CATSDRESLITDTQYF
D gene: NA; V gene: TRBV12-5; clone size: NA; J gene: TRBJ2-2; CDR3 DNA: TGTGCTAGTGGCCTCGGGGGACAGCCGTATCGGTCGAACACCGGGGAGCTGTTTTTT; CDR3 protein: CASGLGGQPYRSNTGELFF
D gene: NA; V gene: TRBV5-1; clone size: once; J gene: TRBJ1-4; CDR3 DNA: TGCGCCAGCAGCTTGGGCGCAACTAATGAAAAACTGTTTTTT; CDR3 protein: CASSLGATNEKLFF
D gene: NA; V gene: TRBV5-1; clone size: NA; J gene: TRBJ2-1; CDR3 DNA: TGCGCCAGCAGCTTGGCCGGGTCTGGTGAGCAGTTCTTC; CDR3 protein: CASSLAGSGEQFF
D gene: NA; V gene: TRBV29-1; clone size: once; J gene: TRBJ1-2; CDR3 DNA: TGCAGCGTTGATGGCGTGCGGGGGGCGCGAAATGGCTACACCTTC; CDR3 protein: CSVDGVRGARNGYTF
D gene: TRBD1; V gene: TRBV19; clone size: NA; J gene: TRBJ2-6; CDR3 DNA: TGTGCCAGTCAGAGACAGGGCTTTGGGGCCAACGTCCTGACTTTC; CDR3 protein: CASQRQGFGANVLTF
D gene: TRBD2; V gene: TRBV6-1; clone size: few; J gene: TRBJ2-3; CDR3 DNA: TGTGCCAGCAGTGGAGGGACTAGCGGGACCCCAGATACGCAGTATTTT; CDR3 protein: CASSGGTSGTPDTQYF
D gene: TRBD1; V gene: TRBV4-2; clone size: NA; J gene: TRBJ1-1; CDR3 DNA: TGTGCCAGCAGCCGAGAGGGACAGGCGAACACTGAAGCTTTCTTT; CDR3 protein: CASSREGQANTEAFF
D gene: TRBD2; V gene: TRBV5-4; clone size: NA; J gene: TRBJ2-7; CDR3 DNA: TGTGCCAGCAGCTTGTCTAGCGGGGGCGAGCAGTACTTC; CDR3 protein: CASSLSSGGEQYF
D gene: NA; V gene: TRBV19; clone size: NA; J gene: TRBJ1-5; CDR3 DNA: TGTGCCAGTAGTATCGAAATTGGGGGGAATCAGCCCCAGCATTTT; CDR3 protein: CASSIEIGGNQPQHF
D gene: TRBD2; V gene: TRBV4-2; clone size: once; J gene: TRBJ2-6; CDR3 DNA: TGTGCCAGCAGCCAAGAGAGCGGGGCTGGGGCCAACGTCCTGACTTTC; CDR3 protein: CASSQESGAGANVLTF
D gene: NA; V gene: TRBV5-1; clone size: NA; J gene: TRBJ1-2; CDR3 DNA: TGCGCCAGCAGCTTCCCAGGGGAATTCTACACCTTC; CDR3 protein: CASSFPGEFYTF
D gene: NA; V gene: TRBV7-9; clone size: NA; J gene: TRBJ1-2; CDR3 DNA: TGTGCCAGCAGCACCCAGGACAATCCTAACTATGGCTACACCTTC; CDR3 protein: CASSTQDNPNYGYTF
D gene: NA; V gene: TRBV19; clone size: NA; J gene: TRBJ1-1; CDR3 DNA: TGTGCCAGTAGTTCCCAGGGTATGAACACTGAAGCTTTCTTT; CDR3 protein: CASSSQGMNTEAFF
D gene: TRBD2; V gene: TRBV11-3; clone size: NA; J gene: TRBJ2-3; CDR3 DNA: TGTGCCAGCAGCTCGAGGGGAGGGAGGCCAGATACGCAGTATTTT; CDR3 protein: CASSSRGGRPDTQYF
D gene: NA; V gene: TRBV5-1; clone size: NA; J gene: TRBJ1-3; CDR3 DNA: TGCGCCAGCAGCTTGGGAGGGCCAGCTAACACCATATATTTT; CDR3 protein: CASSLGGPANTIYF
D gene: NA; V gene: TRBV5-1; clone size: NA; J gene: TRBJ1-4; CDR3 DNA: TGCGCCAGCAGAAGAAACAGGGTAGAGGGGGAAAAACTGTTTTTT; CDR3 protein: CASRRNRVEGEKLFF
D gene: NA; V gene: TRBV2; clone size: few; J gene: TRBJ1-1; CDR3 DNA: TGTGCCAGCAGTGTACGGACCCTCATCCCGGGGGCTTTCTTT; CDR3 protein: CASSVRTLIPGAFF
D gene: TRBD2; V gene: TRBV29-1; clone size: NA; J gene: TRBJ2-1; CDR3 DNA: TGCAGCGTTGCAGTAGCGGGGGGGAATGAGCAGTTCTTC; CDR3 protein: CSVAVAGGNEQFF
D gene: NA; V gene: TRBV4-1; clone size: NA; J gene: TRBJ1-1; CDR3 DNA: TGCGCCAGCAGCCTTTTGGCAGGGGTGAACACTGAAGCTTTCTTT; CDR3 protein: CASSLLAGVNTEAFF
D gene: NA; V gene: TRBV10-1; clone size: NA; J gene: TRBJ2-2; CDR3 DNA: TGCGCCAACTCACCGCTTTTAGGGGGCACCGGGGAGCTGTTTTTT; CDR3 protein: CANSPLLGGTGELFF
D gene: NA; V gene: TRBV9; clone size: NA; J gene: TRBJ2-7; CDR3 DNA: TGTGCCAGCAGCGTAGCAGGGGCAGGTGAGCAGTACTTC; CDR3 protein: CASSVAGAGEQYF
D gene: TRBD1; V gene: TRBV7-8; clone size: NA; J gene: TRBJ1-5; CDR3 DNA: TGTGCCAGCAGCCGGACAGGGTATCAGCCCCAGCATTTT; CDR3 protein: CASSRTGYQPQHF
D gene: TRBD2; V gene: TRBV28; clone size: NA; J gene: TRBJ2-7; CDR3 DNA: TGTGCCAGCAGCGCGGGAGTGATTACCTACGAGCAGTACTTC; CDR3 protein: CASSAGVITYEQYF
D gene: TRBD2; V gene: TRBV6-5; clone size: NA; J gene: TRBJ2-3; CDR3 DNA: TGTGCCAGCACGACCATAGCGGGGGGGGCAGATACGCAGTATTTT; CDR3 protein: CASTTIAGGADTQYF
D gene: TRBD1; V gene: TRBV19; clone size: NA; J gene: TRBJ1-5; CDR3 DNA: TGTGCCAGTAGCGGGACAGGGTATCAGCCCCAGCATTTT; CDR3 protein: CASSGTGYQPQHF
D gene: NA; V gene: TRBV2; clone size: NA; J gene: TRBJ2-5; CDR3 DNA: TGTGCCAGCAGTGGTAACAGGGCACAAGAGACCCAGTACTTC; CDR3 protein: CASSGNRAQETQYF
D gene: NA; V gene: TRBV5-1; clone size: NA; J gene: TRBJ2-3; CDR3 DNA: TGCGCCAGCACCACCGGAGATACGCAGTATTTT; CDR3 protein: CASTTGDTQYF
D gene: NA; V gene: TRBV6-5; clone size: NA; J gene: TRBJ1-1; CDR3 DNA: TGTACCAGCAGTTACGAGGCTTCCTTGAACACTGAAGCTTTCTTT; CDR3 protein: CTSSYEASLNTEAFF
D gene: TRBD1; V gene: TRBV15; clone size: NA; J gene: TRBJ2-3; CDR3 DNA: TGTGCCACCAGCAGAGGAGGGACAGGGTCGGCAGATACGCAGTATTTT; CDR3 protein: CATSRGGTGSADTQYF
D gene: NA; V gene: TRBV29-1; clone size: few; J gene: TRBJ1-2; CDR3 DNA: TGCAGCGTTGGCGGAGATTATGGCTACACCTTC; CDR3 protein: CSVGGDYGYTF
D gene: TRBD1; V gene: TRBV19; clone size: NA; J gene: TRBJ1-1; CDR3 DNA: TGTGCCAGTAGGGACAGGGGGTTTTCTGAAGCTTTCTTT; CDR3 protein: CASRDRGFSEAFF
D gene: TRBD1; V gene: TRBV11-3; clone size: few; J gene: TRBJ2-1; CDR3 DNA: TGTGCCAGCAGCTCTTCCGGGACAGGGTATTTAAATGAGCAGTTCTTC; CDR3 protein: CASSSSGTGYLNEQFF
D gene: NA; V gene: TRBV7-9; clone size: few; J gene: TRBJ2-1; CDR3 DNA: TGTGCCAGCAGCTACGGGACTTTCAATGAGCAGTTCTTC; CDR3 protein: CASSYGTFNEQFF
D gene: TRBD1; V gene: TRBV7-8; clone size: NA; J gene: TRBJ1-3; CDR3 DNA: TGTGCCAGCAGCCCAAGAACAGGGGGCACAGACACCATATATTTT; CDR3 protein: CASSPRTGGTDTIYF
D gene: NA; V gene: TRBV7-9; clone size: NA; J gene: TRBJ2-2; CDR3 DNA: TGTGCCAGCAGCCCATTAACAGGGTACGCCGGGGAGCTGTTTTTT; CDR3 protein: CASSPLTGYAGELFF
D gene: NA; V gene: TRBV12-3/TRBV12-4; clone size: few; J gene: TRBJ1-1; CDR3 DNA: TGTGCCAGCAGTTTTGGCGGAGCTTTCTTT; CDR3 protein: CASSFGGAFF
D gene: NA; V gene: TRBV6-5; clone size: once; J gene: TRBJ1-2; CDR3 DNA: TGTGCCAGCAGAAACCCCCACAATTACTATGGCTACACCTTC; CDR3 protein: CASRNPHNYYGYTF
D gene: NA; V gene: TRBV6-5; clone size: NA; J gene: TRBJ2-3; CDR3 DNA: TGTGCCAGCATAGGGGGGGGCCCCACAGATACGCAGTATTTT; CDR3 protein: CASIGGGPTDTQYF
D gene: TRBD1; V gene: TRBV24-1; clone size: NA; J gene: TRBJ2-3; CDR3 DNA: TGTGCCACCAGTGATTTTACGGGACAGGGCGCAGATACGCAGTATTTT; CDR3 protein: CATSDFTGQGADTQYF
D gene: NA; V gene: TRBV11-2; clone size: NA; J gene: TRBJ1-1; CDR3 DNA: TGTGCCAGCAGCTTAGTGAGGGCTGAAGCTTTCTTT; CDR3 protein: CASSLVRAEAFF
D gene: NA; V gene: TRBV19; clone size: NA; J gene: TRBJ1-2; CDR3 DNA: TGTGCCTGCTCGATGACAGGAAACTATGGCTACACCTTC; CDR3 protein: CACSMTGNYGYTF
D gene: NA; V gene: TRBV24-1; clone size: NA; J gene: TRBJ1-3; CDR3 DNA: TGTGCCACCAGTGACGGCGGGGCGGACCCAAGGAGAGACACCATATATTTT; CDR3 protein: CATSDGGADPRRDTIYF
D gene: NA; V gene: TRBV7-8; clone size: NA; J gene: TRBJ1-3; CDR3 DNA: TGTGCCAGCAGCTTAGTTCGAGAGTCTGGAAACACCATATATTTT; CDR3 protein: CASSLVRESGNTIYF
D gene: TRBD2; V gene: TRBV9; clone size: NA; J gene: TRBJ2-2; CDR3 DNA: TGTGCCAGCACAACTAGCGGGGATAACACCGGGGAGCTGTTTTTT; CDR3 protein: CASTTSGDNTGELFF
D gene: NA; V gene: TRBV20-1; clone size: NA; J gene: TRBJ1-1; CDR3 DNA: TGCAGTGCTAGGGACATGCAAGCTTTCTTT; CDR3 protein: CSARDMQAFF
D gene: TRBD1; V gene: TRBV6-5; clone size: once; J gene: TRBJ2-1; CDR3 DNA: TGTGCCAGCAGTTACTCGAGACAGGGGTTTCGCAATGAGCAGTTCTTC; CDR3 protein: CASSYSRQGFRNEQFF
D gene: TRBD1; V gene: TRBV27; clone size: NA; J gene: TRBJ1-2; CDR3 DNA: TGTGCCAGCAGTCCCAGCCGTACAGGGACAGGGCTCTATGGCTACACCTTC; CDR3 protein: CASSPSRTGTGLYGYTF
D gene: TRBD1; V gene: TRBV5-1; clone size: NA; J gene: TRBJ2-3; CDR3 DNA: TGCGCCAGCAGCTGGGGACAGGGGGCTACAGATACGCAGTATTTT; CDR3 protein: CASSWGQGATDTQYF
D gene: NA; V gene: TRBV19; clone size: NA; J gene: TRBJ1-2; CDR3 DNA: TGTGCCAGTAGTATCGCCCAGCGGGGCTACACCTTC; CDR3 protein: CASSIAQRGYTF
D gene: NA; V gene: TRBV25-1; clone size: NA; J gene: TRBJ2-2; CDR3 DNA: TGTGCCAGCAGAGGGGACTACACCGGGGAGCTGTTTTTT; CDR3 protein: CASRGDYTGELFF
D gene: NA; V gene: TRBV11-2; clone size: few; J gene: TRBJ1-1; CDR3 DNA: TGTGCCAGCAGCCCGCCCCGCCTGACAGTGTGGAACACTGAAGCTTTCTTT; CDR3 protein: CASSPPRLTVWNTEAFF
D gene: TRBD1; V gene: TRBV6-5; clone size: once; J gene: TRBJ2-7; CDR3 DNA: TGTGCCAGCAAATTCCCTGGGACAGCCTACGAGCAGTACTTC; CDR3 protein: CASKFPGTAYEQYF